The entry below gives a single TCR beta chain sequence along with its context. The sample's time point: blood 2 weeks post-SBRT. The treatment here: 15 Gy SBRT to primary tumor, nephrectomy 4 weeks later. This sample is part of a study of radiation and T cells in renal cell carcinoma. This CDR3 is 15 amino acids long. V gave up 5 bases and J gave up 0 bases; unmatched junction bases: 4. Germline V CDR1 and CDR2: SGHAT, FQNNGV. Clones were sequenced by immunoSEQ multiplex PCR, and TCRdb holds only the in-frame ones, with some missing. The table records about 130,000 clones, roughly 77% of them present only once.

The specimen comprised blood, sampled from a patient whose treatment included radiotherapy and nephrectomy. This rearrangement joins TRBV11-2 to TRBJ2-1; 7 bases are shared with TRBD1. The receptor was isolated from a woman aged 55-70 years with renal cell carcinoma. The CDR3, as DNA: TGTGCCAGCAGCCGAGACAGGGCCTCCTACAATGAGCAGTTCTTC. It translates to CASSRDRASYNEQFF.